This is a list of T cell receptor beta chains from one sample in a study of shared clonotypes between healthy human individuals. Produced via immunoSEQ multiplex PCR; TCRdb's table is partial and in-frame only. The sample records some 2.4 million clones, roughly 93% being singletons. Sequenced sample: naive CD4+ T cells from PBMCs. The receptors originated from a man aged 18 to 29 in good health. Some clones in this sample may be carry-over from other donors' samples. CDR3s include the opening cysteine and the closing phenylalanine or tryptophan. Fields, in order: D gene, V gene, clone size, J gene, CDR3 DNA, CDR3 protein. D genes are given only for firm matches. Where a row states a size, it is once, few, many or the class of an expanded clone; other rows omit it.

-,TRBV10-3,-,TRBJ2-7,TGTGCCATCAGTGAGTCTGGTACCGAGCAGTACTTC,CAISESGTEQYF
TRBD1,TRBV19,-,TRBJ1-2,TGTGCCAGTAGTCCCGGACAGGGGGCATGGGGCTACACCTTC,CASSPGQGAWGYTF
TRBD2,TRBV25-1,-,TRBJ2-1,TGTGCCAGCAGTGAGACTAGCGGAAGGTCCTACAATGAGCAGTTCTTC,CASSETSGRSYNEQFF
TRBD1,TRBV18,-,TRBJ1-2,TGTGCCAGCTCACCAGACAGGGGTGGAGGTGGCTACACCTTC,CASSPDRGGGGYTF
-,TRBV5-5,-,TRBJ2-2,TGTGCCAGCAGGCCCACAGTCCTCACCGGGGAGCTGTTTTTT,CASRPTVLTGELFF
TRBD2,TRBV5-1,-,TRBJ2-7,TGCGCCAGCAGACTAGCGGGAGCTTCCGAGCAGTACTTC,CASRLAGASEQYF
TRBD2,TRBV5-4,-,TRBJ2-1,TGTGCCAGCAGAGGGGGGACTAGGTCCTACAATGAGCAGTTCTTC,CASRGGTRSYNEQFF
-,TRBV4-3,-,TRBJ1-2,TGCGCCAGCAGCCAAGTTAGTGGAACGGACAACTATGGCTACACCTTC,CASSQVSGTDNYGYTF
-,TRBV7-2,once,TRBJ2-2,TGTGCCAGCAGCTTAGTCCCAGGGTCGGTGGTGGGGGAGCTGTTTTTT,CASSLVPGSVVGELFF
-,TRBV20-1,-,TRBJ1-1,TGCAGTGCTGCCACCACGGGGCAGGCTTTCTTT,CSAATTGQAFF
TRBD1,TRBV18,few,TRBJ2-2,TGTGCCAGCTCAGGGACAGGGCCCTACACCGGGGAGCTGTTTTTT,CASSGTGPYTGELFF
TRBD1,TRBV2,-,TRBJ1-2,TGTGCCAGCAGGCCGGGACAGCGCCTCCCAGATGGCTACACCTTC,CASRPGQRLPDGYTF
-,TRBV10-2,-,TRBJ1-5,TGCGCCAGCAGTGAGGGGCTGATGGGGAGCAATCAGCCCCAGCATTTT,CASSEGLMGSNQPQHF
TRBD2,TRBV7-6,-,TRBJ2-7,TGTGCCAGCAGCTTACTTCCCAGCGGGAGCTCGTCGGGGCTTCTTTTTGAGCAGTACTTC,CASSLLPSGSSSGLLFEQYF
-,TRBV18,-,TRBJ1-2,TGTGCCAGCTCACCAGGCCTTTGGGACTATGGCTACACCTTC,CASSPGLWDYGYTF
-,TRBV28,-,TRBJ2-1,TGTGCCGCTTCCGTCCACAATGAGCAGTTCTTC,CAASVHNEQFF
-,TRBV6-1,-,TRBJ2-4,TGTGCCAGCAGTGAAGGGACAGTCCTTCAGTACTTC,CASSEGTVLQYF
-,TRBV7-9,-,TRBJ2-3,TGTGCCAGCAGCAGAAGTAGACTCGACACGGCAGATACGCAGTATTTT,CASSRSRLDTADTQYF
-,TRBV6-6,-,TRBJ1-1,TGTGCCAGCATCACACCGGGATCCTCGAACACTGAAGCTTTCTTT,CASITPGSSNTEAFF
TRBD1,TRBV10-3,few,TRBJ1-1,TGTGCCATCAGTGAGCCGGACAGGGATGAAGCTTTCTTT,CAISEPDRDEAFF
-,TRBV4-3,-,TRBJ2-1,TGCGCCAGCAGCCCGACGACTAGGGGCTCCTACAATGAGCAGTTCTTC,CASSPTTRGSYNEQFF
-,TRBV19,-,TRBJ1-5,TGTGCCAGTAGTATTCATCGGCAGGGAGATAGCAATCAGCCCCAGCATTTT,CASSIHRQGDSNQPQHF
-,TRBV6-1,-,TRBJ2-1,TGTGCCAGCAGCGCCAGCGGGCCGACGTACAATGAGCAGTTCTTC,CASSASGPTYNEQFF
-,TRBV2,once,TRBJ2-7,TGTGCCAGCAGTGAAGGGGGGCACGCCTACGAGCAGTACTTC,CASSEGGHAYEQYF
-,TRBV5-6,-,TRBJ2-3,TGTGCCAGCAGCTTGATTTTACGTAGCGGAAGCACAGATACGCAGTATTTT,CASSLILRSGSTDTQYF
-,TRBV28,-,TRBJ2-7,TGTGCCAGCACCACGGGGATCCCCTACGAGCAGTACTTC,CASTTGIPYEQYF
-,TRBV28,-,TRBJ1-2,TGTGCCAGCAGTTTGAACAGCTATGGCTACACCTTC,CASSLNSYGYTF
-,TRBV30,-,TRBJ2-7,TGTGCCTGGAGTCCTTTCAGGGGATACGAGCAGTACTTC,CAWSPFRGYEQYF
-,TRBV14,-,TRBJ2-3,TGTGCCAGCAGCCAAGATGCCAGCACAGATACGCAGTATTTT,CASSQDASTDTQYF
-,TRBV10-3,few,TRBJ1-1,TGTGCCATCAGTGAAGGCGTTAACACTGAAGCTTTCTTT,CAISEGVNTEAFF
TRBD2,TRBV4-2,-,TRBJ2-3,TGTGCCAGCAGCCGCCTGACTAGCCCTCCCTGGGATACGCAGTATTTT,CASSRLTSPPWDTQYF
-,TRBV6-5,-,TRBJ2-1,TGTGCCAGCAGTTACTTCGGGGTCTCCTACAATGAGCAGTTCTTC,CASSYFGVSYNEQFF
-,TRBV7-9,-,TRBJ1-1,TGTGCCAGCACACTAAGGGAAAACACTGAAGCTTTCTTT,CASTLRENTEAFF
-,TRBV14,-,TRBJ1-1,TGTGCCAGCAGCCAAGTTGCGAGCAGGGCTGAAGCTTTCTTT,CASSQVASRAEAFF
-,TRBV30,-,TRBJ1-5,TGTGCCTGGAACTATATTTTGGGGGACGGTCAGCCCCAGCATTTT,CAWNYILGDGQPQHF
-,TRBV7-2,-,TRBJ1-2,TGTGCCAGCAGCTCCCAGCTGGGTACTGGCTATGGCTACACCTTC,CASSSQLGTGYGYTF
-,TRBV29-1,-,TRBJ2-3,TGCAGCGTAGTACCAGGGGGCACAGATACGCAGTATTTT,CSVVPGGTDTQYF
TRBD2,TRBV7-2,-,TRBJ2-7,TGTGCCAGCAGCCCATCTAGCGGGAGTGAATCTGTCGAGCAGTACTTC,CASSPSSGSESVEQYF
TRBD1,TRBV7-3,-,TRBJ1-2,TGTGCCAGCAGCCCGGGACAGCACTATGGCTACACCTTC,CASSPGQHYGYTF
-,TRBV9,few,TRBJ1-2,TGTGCCAGCAGCGTTGCTGGAGACGGCTACACCTTC,CASSVAGDGYTF
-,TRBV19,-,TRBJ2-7,TGTGCCAGTAGTCCCCGGGGTAGCCGAGCGTCCTACGAGCAGTACTTC,CASSPRGSRASYEQYF
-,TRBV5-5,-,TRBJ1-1,TGTGCCAGCAGCTCTCTAAGTGCGAACACTGAAGCTTTCTTT,CASSSLSANTEAFF